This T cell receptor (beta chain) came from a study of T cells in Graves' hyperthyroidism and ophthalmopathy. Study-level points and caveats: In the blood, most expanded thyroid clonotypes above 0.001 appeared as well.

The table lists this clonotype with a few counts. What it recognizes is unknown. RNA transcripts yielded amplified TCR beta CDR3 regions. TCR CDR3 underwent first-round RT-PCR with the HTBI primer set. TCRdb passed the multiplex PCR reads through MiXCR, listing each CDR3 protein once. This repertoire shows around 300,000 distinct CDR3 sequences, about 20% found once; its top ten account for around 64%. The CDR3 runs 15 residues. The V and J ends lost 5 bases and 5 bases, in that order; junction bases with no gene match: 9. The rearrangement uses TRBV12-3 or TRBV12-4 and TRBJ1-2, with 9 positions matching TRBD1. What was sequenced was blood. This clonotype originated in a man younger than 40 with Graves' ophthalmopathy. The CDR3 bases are TGTGCCAGCAGTCTCCCCGGGACAGGGAGTTATGGCTACACCTTC. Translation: CASSLPGTGSYGYTF.